Reported below is one TCR beta chain. Other DNA sequences in the same sample also yield this CDR3. Per the germline V gene, CDR1 is MNHEY and CDR2 is SMNVEV (reference sequence). CDR3 length equals 13 residues. V was clipped by 0 bases and J by 5 bases, with 7 bases between them. Authors' data handling: Amplified reference gene primers provided the basis for estimating nucleated cell counts. TCRdb keeps only in-frame clones here, not all; method: immunoSEQ multiplex PCR. V, J and clone size are taken as reported in that table, and D and trimming were inferred from the DNA itself. The sample contains roughly 150,000 clones, 80% to 90% of which appear only once. This sample is part of a study of blood T cell repertoires in COVID-19. Study context: COVID-19 samples, acute and convalescent, were from the United States, Italy and Spain. PBMCs, B-cell-depleted T cells, or T cells provided the cDNA or gDNA that made up the material.

The clonotype was recovered from a woman in her seventies who had recovered from COVID-19. V usage is TRBV27 and J usage is TRBJ1-1; D gene uncertain. The specimen sequenced was peripheral blood. The CDR3 coding sequence is TGTGCCAGCAGTTTATCTGGAGGGACTGAAGCTTTCTTT. Its protein product is CASSLSGGTEAFF.